This T cell receptor (beta chain) was recovered during a study of cytomegalovirus exposure and HLA in healthy donors. Study as a whole: Prior work identified under 130 million unique TCR beta sequences in some 180 million T cells. Broader study findings: In an earlier analysis, in some 600 donors, most V segments appeared productive either ~90% or ~30% of the time. It was likely that a cluster of highly shared sequence variants was a sequencing artifact.

Trimming removed 7 bases from V and 2 bases from J, with 8 bases in between. There are 12 residues in the CDR3. CDR1 is MNHEY, CDR2 SVGAGI, per germline. The PCR ran on 60 Vbeta and 13 Jbeta primers. Profiled with immunoSEQ multiplex PCR; TCRdb holds only in-frame clones, not every one. The data show approximately 110,000 clones, around 77% seen once. A few counts support this clone. Antigen specificity is unknown. Sample: PBMCs. This chain connects TRBV6-5 to TRBJ1-2; the D is unclear. The TCR was taken from a middle-aged woman in good health and CMV-seropositive. The CDR3 DNA is TGTGCCAGCACTAGAACAAACTATGGCTACACCTTC. As protein: CASTRTNYGYTF.